This TCR beta chain is from a study of blood T cell repertoires in COVID-19 (dated by TCRdb to 2020 to 2021). Study-level background: Collaborator samples came from the United States, Italy and Spain and covered acute and convalescent phases of COVID-19. The prospective study material was composed of cDNA or gDNA derived from T cells, B-cell-depleted T cells, or PBMCs. The dataset comprised deeply sampled blood TCRbeta repertoires from subjects exposed to, actively infected with, or recovered from COVID-19. A freely available public database, intended as a resource for researchers studying the immune response to SARS-CoV-2, is where the repertoires were released. The samples were drawn from the first 160 participants of the ongoing ImmuneRACE study and from 1,254 subjects provided by 6 global collaborators. The sample metadata nearly always contained a de-identified subject ID, COVID-19 status, age in years and sex. Where HLA class I and class II types were available, the types were taken from metadata supplied by the sample provider, not from assay-based typing.

The collaborating institutions used their own protocols to collect whole blood in K2EDTA tubes. For TCRbeta analysis, collaborators shipped samples as frozen whole blood, isolated PBMCs, or DNA extracted from either of those sample types. The immunoSEQ Assay, a bias-controlled multiplex PCR, was used to amplify TCRbeta CDR3 regions from genomic DNA. The study's own analysis went as follows. The number of nucleated cells in each sample was estimated by amplification of reference gene primers within the assay. Sequence reads were collapsed and filtered to measure the absolute abundance of every unique TCRbeta CDR3 rearrangement. Productive Simpson clonality was computed per sample as the square root of Simpson's diversity index over productive rearrangements. The table comes from immuneACCESS by way of TCRdb, which keeps in-frame sequences with V and J called. Part of the clones is missing from these tables; in studies checked, under half for an unresolved V gene and the rest for unknown reasons. Clone size and the V and J calls come from that table; the DNA yielded D and trimming. Present in this sample are 110,000 to 150,000 clones, 81% of which were seen just once. Jointly, the top ten make up more than 6.5% of the sample.

V is pared back by 5 bases and J by 4 bases, with 15 bases lying between the germline termini. CDR1 and CDR2 (SGHNT, YENEEA) derive from the germline V gene. The CDR3, cysteine through phenylalanine, is 14 amino acids long. The only DNA kept is the CDR3, 42 bases in frame from the first base. This clone was recorded only once. No cognate antigen has been identified for it. Per-base quality was not reported, and no clone a single base away is much larger than it. General study outcomes and caveats: The amount of clinical and demographic metadata varied by source and participant and was provided uncurated.

The sequence was collected from a human donor in a cohort sampled during active COVID-19. Sample: peripheral blood. The sequence joins TRBV11-3 to TRBJ2-7; a tentative D call is TRBD2 (7 bases match). Read as DNA, the sequence is TGTGCCAGCAGCCTGGGGGGGGGCGGTTACGAGCAGTACTTC. The translation is CASSLGGGGYEQYF.